The present entry profiles one T cell receptor (beta chain) with its context. The target antigen is unknown. The data were produced by immunoSEQ multiplex PCR, yet TCRdb's version contains in-frame clones alone and is incomplete. The sample carries around 88,000 clones, roughly 88% recorded once. With 1 base removed from V and 7 bases from J, the gap between germline ends came to 13 bases. Germline values: CDR1 LGHNA, CDR2 YNFKEQ. The CDR3 runs 14 residues. This sample is part of a study of T cell responses to AZD1222 COVID-19 vaccine. Whole-study findings and limits: Two AZD1222 administrations were followed by greater Spike-specific TCR breadth and depth.

Sequences were derived from peripheral blood, sampled on day 0 of AZD1222 vaccination. The rearrangement uses TRBV4-2 and TRBJ1-1; tentative D call: TRBD1 (5 bases). This sequence was found in an adult in good health. As DNA, the CDR3 is TGTGCCAGCAGCCAAGGCAGGACAAGCAGTGAAGCTTTCTTT. Amino acids: CASSQGRTSSEAFF.